A selection of T cell receptor beta chains follows, all from one sample in a study of Ad26.COV2.S vaccination and SARS-CoV-2 variants. Repertoires were generated with immunoSEQ multiplex PCR, while TCRdb's copy carries only in-frame clones and drops some. The sample comprises about 440,000 clones, around 90% of which are singletons, and about 4.5% rests with the top ten. The sequencing used peripheral blood, collected in a trial of Ad26.COV2.S vaccine versus placebo. The receptors were gathered from a person aged 18-65 years who received the Ad26.COV2.S COVID-19 vaccine or a placebo. CDR3s include the opening cysteine and the closing phenylalanine or tryptophan. Fields, in order: J gene, V gene, CDR3 length, clone size, D gene, CDR3 protein, CDR3 DNA. D genes are given only for firm matches. Clone size is given for some rows only: seen once, a few or many times, or a class if the clone is expanded.

J gene: TRBJ1-1; V gene: TRBV15; CDR3 length: 15; clone size: NA; D gene: NA; CDR3 protein: CATSEEGAGNTEAFF; CDR3 DNA: TGTGCCACCAGTGAGGAAGGGGCAGGTAACACTGAAGCTTTCTTT
J gene: TRBJ2-7; V gene: TRBV7-2; CDR3 length: 14; clone size: NA; D gene: TRBD2; CDR3 protein: CASSQGLNSYEQYF; CDR3 DNA: TGTGCCAGCAGCCAGGGACTAAACTCCTACGAGCAGTACTTC
J gene: TRBJ2-1; V gene: TRBV14; CDR3 length: 15; clone size: NA; D gene: TRBD1; CDR3 protein: CASSLGQGRWNEQFF; CDR3 DNA: TGTGCCAGCAGCCTGGGACAGGGCCGTTGGAATGAGCAGTTCTTC
J gene: TRBJ2-3; V gene: TRBV7-9; CDR3 length: 15; clone size: NA; D gene: TRBD2; CDR3 protein: CASSQPGLDFDTQYF; CDR3 DNA: TGTGCCAGCAGCCAGCCGGGACTAGATTTTGATACGCAGTATTTT
J gene: TRBJ2-2; V gene: TRBV5-1; CDR3 length: 14; clone size: NA; D gene: NA; CDR3 protein: CASSADRNTGELFF; CDR3 DNA: TGCGCCAGCAGCGCGGACAGAAACACCGGGGAGCTGTTTTTT
J gene: TRBJ1-5; V gene: TRBV18; CDR3 length: 15; clone size: NA; D gene: TRBD1; CDR3 protein: CASSPGTGTGGSQHF; CDR3 DNA: TGTGCCAGCTCACCAGGGACCGGGACAGGGGGGTCCCAGCATTTT
J gene: TRBJ2-2; V gene: TRBV7-8; CDR3 length: 15; clone size: NA; D gene: NA; CDR3 protein: CASSTPARNTGELFF; CDR3 DNA: TGTGCCAGCAGCACCCCTGCCCGAAACACCGGGGAGCTGTTTTTT
J gene: TRBJ2-2; V gene: TRBV7-9; CDR3 length: 14; clone size: NA; D gene: NA; CDR3 protein: CASSLLQIDGELFF; CDR3 DNA: TGTGCCAGCAGCTTATTACAAATCGACGGGGAGCTGTTTTTT
J gene: TRBJ1-2; V gene: TRBV6-2/TRBV6-3; CDR3 length: 13; clone size: NA; D gene: TRBD1; CDR3 protein: CASSLLQGAGYTF; CDR3 DNA: TGTGCCAGCAGCCTTCTACAGGGGGCAGGCTACACCTTC
J gene: TRBJ2-7; V gene: TRBV11-2; CDR3 length: 15; clone size: NA; D gene: TRBD2; CDR3 protein: CASSLTSGGFYEQYF; CDR3 DNA: TGTGCCAGCAGCTTAACTAGCGGGGGGTTTTACGAGCAGTACTTC
J gene: TRBJ1-1; V gene: TRBV9; CDR3 length: 13; clone size: NA; D gene: NA; CDR3 protein: CASSVMGGAEAFF; CDR3 DNA: TGTGCCAGCAGCGTAATGGGTGGGGCTGAAGCTTTCTTT
J gene: TRBJ2-7; V gene: TRBV3-1/TRBV3-2; CDR3 length: 13; clone size: NA; D gene: NA; CDR3 protein: CASSQDWGYEQYF; CDR3 DNA: TGTGCCAGCAGCCAAGATTGGGGCTACGAGCAGTACTTC
J gene: TRBJ2-4; V gene: TRBV10-3; CDR3 length: 14; clone size: NA; D gene: NA; CDR3 protein: CAISDGSTKNIQYF; CDR3 DNA: TGTGCCATCAGTGATGGGTCTACCAAAAACATTCAGTACTTC
J gene: TRBJ2-5; V gene: TRBV10-3; CDR3 length: 15; clone size: NA; D gene: TRBD1; CDR3 protein: CAISATDRAQETQYF; CDR3 DNA: TGTGCCATCAGTGCTACAGACAGGGCCCAAGAGACCCAGTACTTC
J gene: TRBJ1-3; V gene: TRBV18; CDR3 length: 13; clone size: NA; D gene: NA; CDR3 protein: CASYQGSGNTIYF; CDR3 DNA: TGTGCCAGCTACCAGGGCTCTGGAAACACCATATATTTT
J gene: TRBJ2-1; V gene: TRBV19; CDR3 length: 15; clone size: NA; D gene: TRBD1; CDR3 protein: CASSAYRGTYNEQFF; CDR3 DNA: TGTGCCAGTAGTGCCTACAGGGGAACCTACAATGAGCAGTTCTTC
J gene: TRBJ2-7; V gene: TRBV7-2; CDR3 length: 17; clone size: NA; D gene: NA; CDR3 protein: CASSPTSPETDTYEQYF; CDR3 DNA: TGTGCCAGCAGCCCGACCTCCCCTGAGACAGATACCTACGAGCAGTACTTC
J gene: TRBJ2-7; V gene: TRBV19; CDR3 length: 15; clone size: NA; D gene: TRBD1; CDR3 protein: CASRQRTGQSYEQYF; CDR3 DNA: TGTGCCAGTAGACAGCGGACAGGGCAGTCCTACGAGCAGTACTTC
J gene: TRBJ1-1; V gene: TRBV5-6; CDR3 length: 15; clone size: once; D gene: NA; CDR3 protein: CASSLTGTPNTEAFF; CDR3 DNA: TGTGCCAGCAGCTTGACCGGGACACCGAACACTGAAGCTTTCTTT
J gene: TRBJ2-1; V gene: TRBV6-4; CDR3 length: 16; clone size: once; D gene: NA; CDR3 protein: CASSDLAGSSYNEQFF; CDR3 DNA: TGTGCCAGCAGTGACTTGGCCGGGAGCTCCTACAATGAGCAGTTCTTC
J gene: TRBJ2-5; V gene: TRBV5-3; CDR3 length: 10; clone size: NA; D gene: NA; CDR3 protein: CARSSWTQYF; CDR3 DNA: TGTGCCAGAAGCTCGTGGACCCAGTACTTC
J gene: TRBJ2-1; V gene: TRBV19; CDR3 length: 14; clone size: NA; D gene: NA; CDR3 protein: CASSRVSLDNEQFF; CDR3 DNA: TGTGCCAGTAGTAGGGTCTCGCTAGACAATGAGCAGTTCTTC
J gene: TRBJ1-3; V gene: TRBV3-1/TRBV3-2; CDR3 length: 15; clone size: NA; D gene: TRBD1; CDR3 protein: CASSVGTAGGNTIYF; CDR3 DNA: TGTGCCAGCAGCGTCGGGACAGCGGGCGGAAACACCATATATTTT
J gene: TRBJ1-3; V gene: TRBV6-2/TRBV6-3; CDR3 length: 18; clone size: NA; D gene: NA; CDR3 protein: CASSYDLRQALSGNTIYF; CDR3 DNA: TGTGCCAGCAGTTATGACCTCCGACAGGCCCTCTCTGGAAACACCATATATTTT
J gene: TRBJ2-1; V gene: TRBV19; CDR3 length: 14; clone size: NA; D gene: TRBD2; CDR3 protein: CASNPTSGRNEQFF; CDR3 DNA: TGTGCCAGTAACCCGACTAGCGGGCGCAATGAGCAGTTCTTC
J gene: TRBJ2-1; V gene: TRBV19; CDR3 length: 18; clone size: NA; D gene: TRBD2; CDR3 protein: CASSIIRGSGRTFNEQFF; CDR3 DNA: TGTGCCAGTAGTATAATCAGGGGGAGCGGGAGGACCTTTAATGAGCAGTTCTTC
J gene: TRBJ2-1; V gene: TRBV10-3; CDR3 length: 16; clone size: NA; D gene: TRBD2; CDR3 protein: CAISGLAGDYYNEQFF; CDR3 DNA: TGTGCCATCAGCGGACTAGCGGGAGATTACTACAATGAGCAGTTCTTC
J gene: TRBJ2-1; V gene: TRBV2; CDR3 length: 16; clone size: NA; D gene: NA; CDR3 protein: CASSEEAFSSYNEQFF; CDR3 DNA: TGTGCCAGCAGTGAGGAGGCCTTCAGCTCCTACAATGAGCAGTTCTTC
J gene: TRBJ1-3; V gene: TRBV10-3; CDR3 length: 12; clone size: NA; D gene: NA; CDR3 protein: CAIQGSGNTIYF; CDR3 DNA: TGTGCCATCCAGGGGAGCGGAAACACCATATATTTT
J gene: TRBJ1-2; V gene: TRBV12-5; CDR3 length: 13; clone size: NA; D gene: NA; CDR3 protein: CASGFAGGYGYTF; CDR3 DNA: TGTGCTAGTGGTTTTGCCGGGGGCTATGGCTACACCTTC
J gene: TRBJ2-5; V gene: TRBV19; CDR3 length: 15; clone size: NA; D gene: NA; CDR3 protein: CASSSPGPMVATQYF; CDR3 DNA: TGTGCCAGTAGTAGTCCGGGCCCCATGGTTGCGACCCAGTACTTC
J gene: TRBJ2-2; V gene: TRBV11-3; CDR3 length: 16; clone size: NA; D gene: TRBD1; CDR3 protein: CASSFEGASNTGELFF; CDR3 DNA: TGTGCCAGCAGCTTCGAGGGGGCTTCGAACACCGGGGAGCTGTTTTTT
J gene: TRBJ2-6; V gene: TRBV7-2; CDR3 length: 13; clone size: few; D gene: NA; CDR3 protein: CASSLAQFRVLTF; CDR3 DNA: TGTGCCAGCAGCTTAGCGCAGTTCAGGGTCCTGACTTTC
J gene: TRBJ1-1; V gene: TRBV7-9; CDR3 length: 16; clone size: NA; D gene: NA; CDR3 protein: CASSLDWGTQQSKAFF; CDR3 DNA: TGTGCCAGCAGCTTAGACTGGGGTACTCAACAAAGTAAAGCTTTCTTT
J gene: TRBJ2-7; V gene: TRBV27; CDR3 length: 17; clone size: NA; D gene: TRBD1; CDR3 protein: CASSLSGTGRRSYEQYF; CDR3 DNA: TGTGCCAGCAGCCTATCGGGGACAGGACGGCGCTCCTACGAGCAGTACTTC
J gene: TRBJ1-1; V gene: TRBV9; CDR3 length: 17; clone size: NA; D gene: NA; CDR3 protein: CASSVDSGRGVNTEAFF; CDR3 DNA: TGTGCCAGCAGCGTAGATAGTGGTAGGGGGGTTAACACTGAAGCTTTCTTT
J gene: TRBJ2-5; V gene: TRBV7-2; CDR3 length: 15; clone size: NA; D gene: TRBD1; CDR3 protein: CASSLEGAQSETQYF; CDR3 DNA: TGTGCCAGCAGCTTAGAGGGGGCGCAGTCGGAGACCCAGTACTTC
J gene: TRBJ1-4; V gene: TRBV28; CDR3 length: 14; clone size: few; D gene: NA; CDR3 protein: CASRTQGPKGKLFF; CDR3 DNA: TGTGCCAGCCGCACACAGGGCCCCAAGGGAAAACTGTTTTTT
J gene: TRBJ2-3; V gene: TRBV7-2; CDR3 length: 16; clone size: NA; D gene: NA; CDR3 protein: CASSLLGGDSTDTQYF; CDR3 DNA: TGTGCCAGCAGCTTATTGGGCGGGGATAGCACAGATACGCAGTATTTT
J gene: TRBJ2-3; V gene: TRBV29-1; CDR3 length: 16; clone size: NA; D gene: TRBD1; CDR3 protein: CSVEGRGQGMSDTQYF; CDR3 DNA: TGCAGCGTTGAGGGGAGGGGACAGGGGATGTCAGATACGCAGTATTTT
J gene: TRBJ2-5; V gene: TRBV7-9; CDR3 length: 14; clone size: NA; D gene: TRBD1; CDR3 protein: CASSSTGPQETQYF; CDR3 DNA: TGTGCCAGCAGCTCGACAGGGCCCCAAGAGACCCAGTACTTC
J gene: TRBJ1-5; V gene: TRBV6-5; CDR3 length: 12; clone size: NA; D gene: NA; CDR3 protein: CASSYPGQPQHF; CDR3 DNA: TGTGCCAGCAGTTACCCCGGTCAGCCCCAGCATTTT
J gene: TRBJ2-7; V gene: TRBV18; CDR3 length: 16; clone size: once; D gene: TRBD1; CDR3 protein: CASSPFGQGQPYEQYF; CDR3 DNA: TGTGCCAGCTCACCATTCGGACAGGGACAACCTTACGAGCAGTACTTC
J gene: TRBJ2-7; V gene: TRBV7-9; CDR3 length: 16; clone size: NA; D gene: NA; CDR3 protein: CASSLARNTISYEQYF; CDR3 DNA: TGTGCCAGCAGCTTAGCGCGTAATACGATAAGCTACGAGCAGTACTTC
J gene: TRBJ1-6; V gene: TRBV19; CDR3 length: 15; clone size: NA; D gene: NA; CDR3 protein: CASSGQGTYNSPLHF; CDR3 DNA: TGTGCCAGTAGTGGCCAGGGGACCTATAATTCACCCCTCCACTTT
J gene: TRBJ2-7; V gene: TRBV5-1; CDR3 length: 14; clone size: NA; D gene: NA; CDR3 protein: CASSLAGSGYEQYF; CDR3 DNA: TGCGCCAGCAGCTTGGCCGGGTCGGGATACGAGCAGTACTTC
J gene: TRBJ2-1; V gene: TRBV5-1; CDR3 length: 16; clone size: NA; D gene: TRBD2; CDR3 protein: CASSLVTSGGYNEQFF; CDR3 DNA: TGCGCCAGCAGCTTGGTAACTAGCGGAGGGTACAATGAGCAGTTCTTC
J gene: TRBJ2-5; V gene: TRBV19; CDR3 length: 13; clone size: NA; D gene: NA; CDR3 protein: CASSSWTEETQYF; CDR3 DNA: TGTGCCAGTAGTTCCTGGACGGAAGAGACCCAGTACTTC
J gene: TRBJ2-1; V gene: TRBV7-3; CDR3 length: 15; clone size: NA; D gene: NA; CDR3 protein: CASSSTGDSYNEQFF; CDR3 DNA: TGTGCCAGCAGCTCCACAGGAGACTCCTACAATGAGCAGTTCTTC
J gene: TRBJ2-4; V gene: TRBV6-2/TRBV6-3; CDR3 length: 15; clone size: few; D gene: NA; CDR3 protein: CASSYDWGAQNIQYF; CDR3 DNA: TGTGCCAGCAGTTACGATTGGGGCGCCCAAAACATTCAGTACTTC
J gene: TRBJ2-1; V gene: TRBV24-1; CDR3 length: 13; clone size: NA; D gene: NA; CDR3 protein: CATSDHTGTGQFF; CDR3 DNA: TGTGCCACCAGTGATCATACAGGTACTGGGCAGTTCTTC
J gene: TRBJ1-1; V gene: TRBV9; CDR3 length: 14; clone size: NA; D gene: TRBD1; CDR3 protein: CASSAGQGNTEAFF; CDR3 DNA: TGTGCCAGCAGCGCGGGACAGGGGAACACTGAAGCTTTCTTT
J gene: TRBJ2-3; V gene: TRBV5-1; CDR3 length: 16; clone size: NA; D gene: TRBD2; CDR3 protein: CASSFSGRPPTDTQYF; CDR3 DNA: TGCGCCAGCAGCTTCAGCGGGAGGCCCCCGACAGATACGCAGTATTTT
J gene: TRBJ2-3; V gene: TRBV5-1; CDR3 length: 14; clone size: NA; D gene: NA; CDR3 protein: CASKNEISTDTQYF; CDR3 DNA: TGCGCCAGCAAGAATGAAATTAGCACAGATACGCAGTATTTT
J gene: TRBJ1-2; V gene: TRBV5-4; CDR3 length: 13; clone size: once; D gene: TRBD1; CDR3 protein: CASSSDRVHGYTF; CDR3 DNA: TGTGCCAGCAGTTCCGACAGGGTTCATGGCTACACCTTC
J gene: TRBJ2-2; V gene: TRBV28; CDR3 length: 12; clone size: NA; D gene: NA; CDR3 protein: CASAWNTGELFF; CDR3 DNA: TGTGCCAGCGCTTGGAACACCGGGGAGCTGTTTTTT
J gene: TRBJ2-1; V gene: TRBV5-1; CDR3 length: 15; clone size: NA; D gene: TRBD2; CDR3 protein: CASSSETSGYNEQFF; CDR3 DNA: TGCGCCAGCAGCTCTGAGACTAGCGGCTACAATGAGCAGTTCTTC
J gene: TRBJ1-1; V gene: TRBV7-2; CDR3 length: 15; clone size: NA; D gene: NA; CDR3 protein: CASSIIPQGRPEAFF; CDR3 DNA: TGTGCCAGCAGCATTATACCCCAGGGGAGGCCTGAAGCTTTCTTT
J gene: TRBJ2-1; V gene: TRBV9; CDR3 length: 16; clone size: NA; D gene: NA; CDR3 protein: CASSVAEGYTYNEQFF; CDR3 DNA: TGTGCCAGCAGCGTAGCGGAGGGATACACCTACAATGAGCAGTTCTTC